Included here is one T cell receptor beta chain sequence, with context. No cognate antigen has been identified for it. No quality values exist for individual bases; no much larger clone is one base distant. This entry is derived from a study of blood T cell repertoires in COVID-19 (dated by TCRdb to 2020 to 2021). Some background on the complete study: Collaborator samples came from the United States, Italy and Spain and covered acute and convalescent phases of COVID-19. The prospective study material was composed of cDNA or gDNA derived from T cells, B-cell-depleted T cells, or PBMCs. Deeply sampled blood TCRbeta repertoires from subjects exposed to, actively infected with, or recovered from COVID-19 were included in the dataset. The repertoires were released in a freely available public database meant as a resource for research on the immune response to SARS-CoV-2. The samples were drawn from the first 160 participants of the ongoing ImmuneRACE study and from more than 1,000 subjects provided by 6 global collaborators. The sample metadata nearly always contained a de-identified subject ID, COVID-19 status, age in years and sex. HLA class I and class II types, where available, came from metadata supplied by the sample provider rather than from assay-based typing.

Participants in the prospective study were enrolled through a virtual design, were aged 18 to 89 years, and lived in about 25 United States geographic areas. In the prospective study, participants were assigned to cohorts based on the clinical history participants reported in a screening survey and a study questionnaire. For ImmuneRACE Cohort 3, a participant was defined as recovered based on two consecutive negative NP/OP PCR tests, clearance by a healthcare professional, or resolution of symptoms. In the prospective study, mobile phlebotomists collected whole blood, serum and a nasopharyngeal or oropharyngeal swab from each participant. Participants in the prospective study had the option to provide additional blood draws and questionnaires over a 2-month period. Prospective study blood samples were shipped either frozen or at room temperature before DNA extraction. What the work shows at the level of the full study, not this receptor alone: Clinical and demographic metadata were provided uncurated, with the amount varying by source and participant.

In the germline V gene (reference sequence), CDR1 corresponds to GTSNPN and CDR2 to SVGIG. The CDR3 numbers 12 residues from cysteine through phenylalanine. Only the CDR3 DNA stays, 36 bases, in frame from base 1. Between the V and J ends, shortened by 6 bases and 6 bases respectively, the junction contains 11 bases. TCRbeta CDR3 regions were amplified from genomic DNA using the immunoSEQ Assay, a bias-controlled multiplex PCR. On the authors' methods: The number of nucleated cells in each sample was estimated by amplification of reference gene primers within the assay. Sequence reads were collapsed and filtered to measure the absolute abundance of every unique TCRbeta CDR3 rearrangement. For each sample, productive Simpson clonality was calculated by taking the square root of Simpson's diversity index across productive rearrangements. As stored in TCRdb, this immuneACCESS dataset retains in-frame rearrangements with V and J assigned. A fraction of the clones does not appear; measured against another copy, unresolved V genes explain less than half of the discrepancy, and the remainder lacks a known reason. The D gene and trimming were derived from the DNA, and the V and J assignments and clone size from that table. Within this sample are some 510,000 clones, with around nine tenths of them counted one time only. Approximately 1.8% of the sample lies in the top ten.

The sequence links TRBV30 to TRBJ2-2; the best D guess is TRBD2, with 5 bases matching. The TCR originated in a woman between 35 and 50 years old who had recovered from COVID-19. Sequencing was carried out using PBMCs or T cells enriched from blood (not recorded which). CDR3 reads: CACTEGPGELFF. The DNA sequence reads TGTGCCTGCACAGAGGGTCCCGGGGAGCTGTTTTTT.